The source of this T cell receptor (beta chain) is a study of T cell repertoires in cytomegalovirus infection. Study overall: Based on public TCR beta signatures, there were indications of CMV infection and of a matching HLA type.

General study results and limits: The study found HLA-C-restricted CMV-specific TCR beta clonotypes dominating the ex vivo response.

TCRdb processed the reads anew with MiXCR; each CDR3 protein has one entry. The sample yields roughly 920,000 distinct CDR3 sequences, around 29% seen once. Only a few counts were recorded for this clonotype. Its antigen is unidentified. The germline V gene encodes CDR1 MNHEY and CDR2 SVGAGI. This CDR3 has 19 amino acids. J gave up 7 bases and V 1 base, and 19 bases lay outside the gene matches. The origin of this receptor is a human donor in good health (CMV status not recorded). Some clones in this sample may be carry-over from other donors' samples. This chain links TRBV6-5 with TRBJ2-1, with 7 nucleotides matching TRBD1. Sample: cultured CD8+ T cells from PBMCs, taken from culture after CMV antigen stimulation. The CDR3, as DNA: TGTGCCAGCAGTTACTACCCGCCTCGGACAGGCTCTCCCGTTAATGAGCAGTTCTTC. Translation: CASSYYPPRTGSPVNEQFF.